This T cell receptor (beta chain) was identified in a study of T cell responses to AZD1222 COVID-19 vaccine. Study-wide results and caveats: Repertoires were obtained only post-peak T cell response. In a largely white British group with more females than males, clonal diversity was possibly underestimated. Variant regions that are unmutated are reportedly the target of nearly half of spike-specific TCRs.

Points on this clone: As yet, its antigen is unknown.

The table came from immunoSEQ multiplex PCR; TCRdb's copy has only in-frame clones and leaves some out. Among about 120,000 clones listed, 88% were seen once. The CDR3 is 18 residues long. CDR1 is MGHRA and CDR2 is YSYEKL in the germline V gene. The J segment lost 6 bases and the V segment lost 2 bases, leaving 14 bases of the junction unmatched. The sequenced sample was peripheral blood, obtained on day 0 of MenACWY control vaccination. V and J are TRBV4-1 and TRBJ1-5; 9 bases agree with TRBD1. The TCR originated in an adult in good health. CDR3 DNA: TGCGCCAGCAGCCAACCGGGACAGGGAGGCATGCGGCGTCAGCCCCAGCATTTT. Its translation is CASSQPGQGGMRRQPQHF.